The rows below give T cell receptor beta chains drawn from one sample of a study of shared clonotypes between healthy human individuals. Assay: immunoSEQ multiplex PCR; the TCRdb copy retains only in-frame clones and omits some. Of roughly 2,500,000 clones listed, roughly 93% are singletons. Sequenced sample: naive CD4+ T cells from PBMCs. All receptors derive from a man in his late teens or twenties in good health. Some clones in this sample may be carry-over from other donors' samples. Each CDR3 is given with its conserved first and last residue. Each record gives: V gene, clone size, J gene, D gene, CDR3 DNA, CDR3 protein. D genes are given only for firm matches. A row's size may be missing; if present it is once, few, many or a size class.

>TRBV5-4|-|TRBJ2-2|TRBD2
TGTGCCAGCAGCCTTAGGGCGGGGGGAAACACCGGGGAGCTGTTTTTT
CASSLRAGGNTGELFF
>TRBV30|few|TRBJ1-1|TRBD1
TGTGCCTGGAGTGCCGACAGGGGATTCACTGAAGCTTTCTTT
CAWSADRGFTEAFF
>TRBV28|-|TRBJ2-3|TRBD2
TGTGCCAGCAGTTTTACTAGCGGGAGATCCCCAGATACGCAGTATTTT
CASSFTSGRSPDTQYF
>TRBV7-9|-|TRBJ1-3|-
TGTGCCAGCACCATAATCCGGGGTACTCGTAACACCATATATTTT
CASTIIRGTRNTIYF
>TRBV2|-|TRBJ1-2|TRBD1
TGTGCCAGCAATGGCCGACAGGGGCCATCCGGGGGCTACACCTTC
CASNGRQGPSGGYTF
>TRBV12-5|-|TRBJ1-1|-
TGTGCTAGTGGTGCCCACAGGGACACTGAAGCTTTCTTT
CASGAHRDTEAFF
>TRBV6-6|once|TRBJ1-2|-
TGTGCCAGCAGTTACGCAACAGGGATCTATGGCTACACCTTC
CASSYATGIYGYTF
>TRBV5-1|-|TRBJ2-5|TRBD1
TGCGCCAGCAGCCCAATGGCGGGACAGGTCTCCGGGGAGACCCAGTACTTC
CASSPMAGQVSGETQYF
>TRBV2|-|TRBJ2-5|-
TGTGCCAGCAGCTTAATAGCAGAGACCCAGTACTTC
CASSLIAETQYF
>TRBV9|-|TRBJ2-1|-
TGTGCCAGCAGCACCCGACAGGTCTACAATGAGCAGTTCTTC
CASSTRQVYNEQFF
>TRBV28|-|TRBJ1-4|TRBD1
TGTGCCAGCAGGGAAGGGACAGGGCCTAATGAAAAACTGTTTTTT
CASREGTGPNEKLFF
>TRBV27|-|TRBJ2-7|TRBD2
TGTGCCAGCAGTTTCCTTCGAGATGGACTAGCGGGTTCCTACGAGCAGTACTTC
CASSFLRDGLAGSYEQYF
>TRBV28|-|TRBJ1-2|-
TGTGCCAGCACCCTAAGCGGATATGGCTACACCTTC
CASTLSGYGYTF
>TRBV7-9|-|TRBJ2-1|-
TGTGCCAGCAGTCCGGACCCGCACAATGAGCAGTTCTTC
CASSPDPHNEQFF
>TRBV5-1|-|TRBJ2-1|-
TGCGCCAGCAGCTTACCGGGACCCGTTAATGAGCAGTTCTTC
CASSLPGPVNEQFF
>TRBV5-1|-|TRBJ2-7|TRBD1
TGCGCCAGCAGCTTGGCCGGGACAGGCGCCTACGAGCAGTACTTC
CASSLAGTGAYEQYF
>TRBV6-5|-|TRBJ2-2|-
TGTGCCAGCAGTTACCTACTCGGGGAGCTGTTTTTT
CASSYLLGELFF
>TRBV28|-|TRBJ2-7|-
TGTGCCAGCAACCAGTTGGGCTCTTCCTACGAGCAGTACTTC
CASNQLGSSYEQYF
>TRBV10-3|-|TRBJ2-1|TRBD2
TGTGCCATCAGTGCGACTAGCGGGAGGGTGAATGAGCAGTTCTTC
CAISATSGRVNEQFF
>TRBV9|-|TRBJ2-7|TRBD2
TGTGCCAGCAGCTCCCCGGTGGCGGGAGGGCCAAGGTACGAGCAGTACTTC
CASSSPVAGGPRYEQYF
>TRBV7-2|-|TRBJ2-1|-
TGTGCCAGCAGCTTAGAAGGCCCCATTGGGGGTGAGCAGTTCTTC
CASSLEGPIGGEQFF
>TRBV6-1|-|TRBJ1-2|-
TGTGCCAGCAGCGGGGTTTTTTGCACCTTC
CASSGVFCTF
>TRBV7-2|-|TRBJ2-7|TRBD2
TGTGCCAGCAGCCCTATGCCTGGGACTAGCGGGAGCGAGCAGTACTTC
CASSPMPGTSGSEQYF
>TRBV5-1|-|TRBJ2-7|TRBD2
TGCGCCAGCAGCTTGGGACTAGCGGGAGGGTATCTCCACGAGCAGTACTTC
CASSLGLAGGYLHEQYF
>TRBV5-1|-|TRBJ2-3|TRBD2
TGCGCCAGCAGCTTGCTAGCGGGAGGAGGAGCAGATACGCAGTATTTT
CASSLLAGGGADTQYF
>TRBV5-4|-|TRBJ2-4|TRBD2
TGTGCCAGCAGCCCGGGACTAGCGGGAGGGGTTGGCAAAAACATTCAGTACTTC
CASSPGLAGGVGKNIQYF
>TRBV5-1|-|TRBJ2-7|TRBD2
TGCGCCAGCAGCTTGGAGTGGACTAGCGCCTACGAGCAGTACTTC
CASSLEWTSAYEQYF
>TRBV15|-|TRBJ2-3|-
TGTGCCACCAGCGTTCGGACAGATAGCACAGATACGCAGTATTTT
CATSVRTDSTDTQYF
>TRBV5-4|once|TRBJ2-1|TRBD1
TGTGCCAGCAGCTCCGGACAGGGGAGTAAGAATGAGCAGTTCTTC
CASSSGQGSKNEQFF
>TRBV28|-|TRBJ2-3|-
TGTGCCAGCAATCCGCGGACCACAGATACGCAGTATTTT
CASNPRTTDTQYF
>TRBV27|-|TRBJ2-2|-
TGTGCCAGCAGTTTGTCTTACCCCGGGGAGCTGTTTTTT
CASSLSYPGELFF
>TRBV19|-|TRBJ1-2|-
TGTGCCAGTACAACGGGACTCCGAGGGGGCTACACCTTC
CASTTGLRGGYTF
>TRBV5-5|-|TRBJ1-1|-
TGTGCCAGCAGTCGGGACCAAATGAACACTGAAGCTTTCTTT
CASSRDQMNTEAFF
>TRBV9|-|TRBJ2-1|TRBD2
TGTGCCAGCAGCGTAGCGGGGGGGCCGGGTGAGCAGTTCTTC
CASSVAGGPGEQFF
>TRBV28|-|TRBJ1-5|-
TGTGCCAGCAGTTGGTCTGGCCAGCCCCAGCATTTT
CASSWSGQPQHF
>TRBV5-1|-|TRBJ2-3|-
TGCGCCAGCAGCTTGGAACGACCGGCTGGCGCAGATACGCAGTATTTT
CASSLERPAGADTQYF
>TRBV5-1|few|TRBJ1-2|-
TGCGCCAGCAGCTATGACCCTTCGGGAGGCTACACCTTC
CASSYDPSGGYTF
>TRBV18|-|TRBJ1-3|TRBD1
TGTGCCAGCTCACCCCCCGGGACAGGCTCTGGAAACACCATATATTTT
CASSPPGTGSGNTIYF
>TRBV6-6|-|TRBJ1-1|-
TGTGCCAGCAGTCAGGGGAGGAACACTGAAGCTTTCTTT
CASSQGRNTEAFF
>TRBV28|-|TRBJ1-5|TRBD1
TGTGCCAGCAGTTTGGACAGGAGGTATGACAATCAGCCCCAGCATTTT
CASSLDRRYDNQPQHF
>TRBV5-1|-|TRBJ1-1|TRBD1
TGCGCCAGCAGCTCGGGACAGGGAAGAGTCACTGAAGCTTTCTTT
CASSSGQGRVTEAFF
>TRBV6-6|-|TRBJ1-2|-
TGTGCCAGCACCCCAAGGCAGGGCGGTAACTATGGCTACACCTTC
CASTPRQGGNYGYTF
>TRBV9|-|TRBJ2-6|-
TGTGCCAGCAGCGTAGTAAGCTCTGGGGCCAACGTCCTGACTTTC
CASSVVSSGANVLTF
>TRBV2|few|TRBJ1-4|TRBD1
TGTGCCTCCAGGGGGGCCGCCGGAAAACTGTTTTTT
CASRGAAGKLFF
>TRBV19|-|TRBJ2-2|TRBD1
TGTGCCAGTAGTAACCGACAGGGAACGAACACCGGGGAGCTGTTTTTT
CASSNRQGTNTGELFF
>TRBV27|-|TRBJ2-7|-
TGTGCCAGCAGTCCTACCTTCCGACAGGCCTTCTCCTACGAGCAGTACTTC
CASSPTFRQAFSYEQYF
>TRBV4-2|-|TRBJ1-2|TRBD1
TGTGCCAGCAGCCAAGGCCCGGGACAGCAGTATGGCTACACCTTC
CASSQGPGQQYGYTF
>TRBV5-4|once|TRBJ2-7|TRBD2
TGTGCCAGCAGCGGGGGACTAGTCTACGAGCAGTACTTC
CASSGGLVYEQYF
>TRBV21-1|-|TRBJ2-3|-
TGTGCCAGCAGCATGAGACAGGGATGGACCCTCAGGAGGTGCGATACGCAGTATTTT
CASSMRQGWTLRRCDTQYF
>TRBV7-2|-|TRBJ1-2|-
TGTGCCAGCAGCTCCTACAGGGTTGGTGGCTACACCTTC
CASSSYRVGGYTF
>TRBV5-1|-|TRBJ2-2|-
TGCGCCAGCAGCTTGGGTGGCAGCCATACCGGGGAGCTGTTTTTT
CASSLGGSHTGELFF
>TRBV5-1|-|TRBJ1-4|-
TGCGCCAGCAGCTTGGACGGACAGAATGAAAAACTGTTTTTT
CASSLDGQNEKLFF
>TRBV2|-|TRBJ2-7|-
TGTGCCAGCAGGAGTGGGGAAAGGGTGGCCTCCGAGCAGTACTTC
CASRSGERVASEQYF
>TRBV6-5|-|TRBJ1-1|-
TGTGCCAGCAGTTACTCGGGGGCTGTGGGAGCTTTCTTT
CASSYSGAVGAFF
>TRBV9|-|TRBJ2-7|-
TGTGCCAGCAGCGTAAAATCCGGCCCTTACTACGAGCAGTACTTC
CASSVKSGPYYEQYF